These 28 T cell receptor beta chains were sequenced from one sample in a study of shared clonotypes between healthy human individuals. Produced via immunoSEQ multiplex PCR; TCRdb's table is partial and in-frame only. The repertoire consists of roughly 700,000 clones, with 80% to 95% occurring once and the leading ten covering 30% to 40%. Input material: memory CD8+ T cells from PBMCs. Subset meaning: CD45RO+ cells pooled with CCR7-negative TemRA cells. These receptors were collected from a man aged 18 to 35 in good health. Some clones in this sample may be carry-over from other donors' samples.

V gene TRBV5-4 combines with J gene TRBJ2-3, with D possibly matching TRBD1 (6 bases). The CDR3 length is 15 residues. V lost 1 base, J lost 1 base, and 10 bases lay in between. Looked up from germline, CDR1 is SGHNT and CDR2 is YYREEE (reference sequence). The CDR3, as DNA: TGTGCCAGCAGCTTGCGCAGGGGAGGCACAGATACGCAGTATTTT. Protein: CASSLRRGGTDTQYF.

J is TRBJ2-3 and V is TRBV5-4; 9 nucleotides line up with TRBD2. The germline V gene has CDR1 SGHNT and CDR2 YYREEE (reference sequence). This CDR3 is 17 amino acids long. The trim removed 4 bases at V and 6 bases at J, leaving 15 bases unmatched. The CDR3 loop is CASSAPGTSLVTDTQYF. The CDR3 DNA sequence: TGTGCCAGCAGCGCGCCCGGGACTAGCCTAGTCACGGATACGCAGTATTTT.

This clone was seen a single time. CDR3 bases: TGTGCCAGCAGCTTACAGGGGCCCCTCTACGAGCAGTACTTC. Protein sequence: CASSLQGPLYEQYF. The gene calls are TRBV5-4 and TRBJ2-7; 7 nucleotides match TRBD1. V was clipped by 2 bases and J by 3 bases; unmatched bases: 5. This CDR3 is 14 amino acids long. The germline V gene has CDR1 SGHNT and CDR2 YYREEE (reference sequence).

The chain carries TRBV7-8 and TRBJ2-7; D is perhaps TRBD1 (5 bases). Trimming left V 0 bases short and J 7 bases short, with 10 bases between. CDR1 is SGHVS, CDR2 FQNEAQ, per germline. This CDR3 contains 13 residues. CDR3: CASSLAGPTEQYF. The DNA of the CDR3 is TGTGCCAGCAGCTTAGCGGGGCCTACTGAGCAGTACTTC. Full variable domain (remainder filled in from reference TRBV7-8 and TRBJ2-7): GAGVSQSPRYKVAKRGQDVALRCDPISGHVSLFWYQQALGQGPEFLTYFQNEAQLDKSGLPSDRFFAERPEGSVSTLKIQRTQQEDSAVYLCASSLAGPTEQYFGPGTRLTVT.

The V gene is TRBV13, the J gene TRBJ1-5; D perhaps matches TRBD1 (5 bases). The germline gives CDR1 PRHDT, CDR2 FYEKMQ (reference sequence). Trimming took 4 bases from V and 0 from J, leaving 16 bases between them. This CDR3 has 17 residues. CDR3 sequence (DNA): TGTGCCAGCAGCTCGGCGGCAGGAGGGGATAGCAATCAGCCCCAGCATTTT. As protein: CASSSAAGGDSNQPQHF.

The chain carries TRBV14 and TRBJ1-1, with D perhaps matching TRBD1 (6 bases). The CDR3 has 13 residues. Germline lookup yields CDR1 SGHDN and CDR2 FVKESK. Trimming left V 3 bases short and J 4 bases short, with 9 bases between. CDR3 sequence: CASSQGAGTEAFF. The CDR3 DNA follows: TGTGCCAGCAGCCAGGGGGCGGGCACTGAAGCTTTCTTT.

The chain carries TRBV7-9 and TRBJ2-3; 9 nucleotides line up with TRBD1. Germline V lookup: CDR1 SEHNR, CDR2 FQNEAQ (reference sequence). J lost 5 bases, V lost 1 base, and 4 bases had no gene match. This CDR3 is 15 amino acids long. The chain's CDR3 is CASSLGDRVEDTQYF. CDR3 coding DNA: TGTGCCAGCAGCTTAGGGGACAGGGTCGAAGATACGCAGTATTTT.

The chain recombines TRBV6-5 with TRBJ2-7; D may be TRBD2 (6 bases). This CDR3 contains 12 residues. The germline V and J ends were trimmed by 7 bases and 2 bases, with 9 bases remaining between them. Germline V lookup: CDR1 MNHEY, CDR2 SVGAGI. In DNA, the CDR3 is TGTGCCAGCATCTCGGGAGCCTACGAGCAGTACTTC. It specifies CASISGAYEQYF.

The chain carries TRBV19 and TRBJ2-7, with a possible D match to TRBD2 (6 bases). The CDR3 runs to 13 residues. Germline V CDR1 and CDR2: LNHDA, SQIVND (reference sequence). The ends were cut back, 0 bases at V and 6 bases at J, with 9 bases in the middle. The chain's CDR3 is CASSIENGGEQYF. The CDR3 coding sequence is TGTGCCAGTAGTATAGAGAACGGGGGCGAGCAGTACTTC.

This chain connects TRBV6-4 to TRBJ2-2; 13 bases match TRBD2. Trimming cost V 0 bases and J 3 bases; bases outside gene matches: 4. Germline V gives CDR1 MRHNA, CDR2 SNTAGT. This CDR3 region has 18 residues. CDR3 bases: TGTGCCAGCAGTGACTCGCTACTAGCGGGAGGGGACACCGGGGAGCTGTTTTTT. It specifies CASSDSLLAGGDTGELFF.

In its sample, this clone was seen once. This sequence joins TRBV7-8 and TRBJ2-1; the match to TRBD2 covers 9 bases. V lost 1 base and J lost 9; bases outside the gene matches: 7. Germline V CDR1 and CDR2: SGHVS, FQNEAQ. The CDR3 runs to 15 residues. As DNA, the CDR3 is TGTGCCAGCAGCTTAGTTCCAGCGGGAGGTTTTGAGCAGTTCTTC. This sequence encodes CASSLVPAGGFEQFF.

J is TRBJ2-4 and V is TRBV4-3, with D perhaps TRBD2 (6 bases). The length of the CDR3 is 15 residues. Trimming cost V 0 bases and J 7 bases, with 13 bases left between them. The V gene's germline CDR1 is LGHNA and CDR2 YSLEER. Here the CDR3 DNA reads TGCGCCAGCAGCCAAGATTTTAGTGGGAGGAACATTCAGTACTTC. It translates to CASSQDFSGRNIQYF.

J is TRBJ2-7 and V is TRBV15; D gene ambiguous. V was shortened by 2 bases and J by 9 bases, with 23 bases between the two germline ends. The germline V gene has CDR1 LNHNV and CDR2 YYDKDF (reference sequence). The CDR3 has 16 amino acids. CDR3 protein: CATSRKTPSAPGGQYF. DNA of the CDR3: TGTGCCACCAGCAGAAAGACACCTAGTGCGCCGGGTGGGCAGTACTTC.

CDR3 in amino acids: CASSDGNQPQHF. CDR3 coding DNA: TGTGCCAGCAGTGACGGAAATCAGCCCCAGCATTTT. This chain uses TRBV2 with TRBJ1-5; D unclear. Germline CDR1 is SNHLY and CDR2 is FYNNEI. Trimming took 3 bases from V and 4 from J, leaving 4 bases between them. The CDR3 consists of 12 residues.

The V and J genes are TRBV6-5 and TRBJ1-1; D is unclear. Looked up from germline, CDR1 is MNHEY and CDR2 is SVGAGI. There are 13 residues in the CDR3. Trimming removed 0 bases at V and 11 bases at J, with 13 bases between. CDR3 nucleotide sequence: TGTGCCAGCAGTTACTCGATGGGGATAAACGCTTTCTTT. Its protein product is CASSYSMGINAFF.

The rearrangement uses TRBV9 and TRBJ2-3; D uncertain. Trimming took off 0 bases at V and 0 bases at J, with 8 bases between the two ends. Germline V gene data show CDR1 as SGDLS and CDR2 as YYNGEE. CDR3 length equals 15 residues. The CDR3: CASSVEVRSTDTQYF. The CDR3 bases are TGTGCCAGCAGCGTAGAGGTCAGAAGCACAGATACGCAGTATTTT. The full variable domain, rest sourced from reference TRBV9 and TRBJ2-3, is DSGVTQTPKHLITATGQRVTLRCSPRSGDLSVYWYQQSLDQGLQFLIQYYNGEERAKGNILERFSAQQFPDLHSELNLSSLELGDSALYFCASSVEVRSTDTQYFGPGTRLTVL.

The sample holds one count of this clone. This chain uses TRBV6-4 with TRBJ2-1; D remains ambiguous. Germline V gene lookup returns CDR1 MRHNA and CDR2 SNTAGT. The length of the CDR3 is 11 residues. V was shortened by 4 bases and J by 7 bases, with 5 bases between the two germline ends. CDR3 nucleotides: TGTGCCAGCAGTGTGGGGAATGAGCAGTTCTTC. It specifies CASSVGNEQFF.

The V call is TRBV5-1, the J call TRBJ2-1, with D perhaps matching TRBD2 (6 bases). V was pared by 7 bases and J by 0 bases, with 14 bases between. Germline V gives CDR1 SGHRS, CDR2 YFSETQ. CDR3 length: 15 residues. CDR3 coding DNA: TGCGCCAGCGGCCCGAGGCGGGGCTCCTACAATGAGCAGTTCTTC. Its protein product is CASGPRRGSYNEQFF.

The chain combines TRBV20-1 with TRBJ1-2; no clear D. The germline gives CDR1 DFQATT, CDR2 SNEGSKA (reference sequence). There are 11 residues in the CDR3. With 3 bases removed from V and 8 bases from J, the gap between germline ends came to 10 bases. CDR3 in amino acids: CSASIPEGYTF. The CDR3 coding sequence is TGCAGTGCTAGCATCCCAGAGGGCTACACCTTC.

V and J are TRBV9 and TRBJ2-5, with D unresolved. The CDR3 sequence is 13 residues long. V was cut by 1 base and J by 5 bases, with 9 bases left in between. Per the germline V gene, CDR1 is SGDLS and CDR2 is YYNGEE. CDR3 nucleotides: TGTGCCAGCAGCGTATCGATAGATGAGACCCAGTACTTC. It yields the protein CASSVSIDETQYF.

The V and J genes are TRBV6-1 and TRBJ2-3; 7 bases agree with TRBD2. The CDR3 consists of 15 residues. With 7 bases clipped from V and 3 bases from J, the junction kept 10 bases outside the gene matches. Germline V lookup: CDR1 MNHNS, CDR2 SASEGT. CDR3 nucleotides: TGTGCCAGCACGGTGGGGGGGTATGTTACAGATACGCAGTATTTT. Translating it yields CASTVGGYVTDTQYF.

The chain has TRBV7-9 and TRBJ2-7; TRBD2 aligns across 12 bases. Trimming cost V 4 bases and J 1 base; bases outside gene matches: 8. Germline V CDR1 and CDR2: SEHNR, FQNEAQ (reference sequence). CDR3 length: 17 amino acids. CDR3 sequence: CASSSNHGTSGSYEQYF. CDR3 in DNA: TGTGCCAGCAGCTCTAATCATGGGACTAGCGGGTCCTACGAGCAGTACTTC. Looking up the rest from reference TRBV7-9 and TRBJ2-7 gives the full variable domain: DTGVSQNPRHKITKRGQNVTFRCDPISEHNRLYWYRQTLGQGPEFLTYFQNEAQLEKSRLLSDRFSAERPKGSFSTLEIQRTEQGDSAMYLCASSSNHGTSGSYEQYFGPGTRLTVT.

The chain recombines TRBV5-6 with TRBJ2-7, with 7 bases fitting TRBD1. The CDR3 runs to 12 residues. Per germline, CDR1 SGHDT and CDR2 YYEEEE. V lost 4 bases and J lost 4; bases outside the gene matches: 2. The CDR3 protein is CASSDRDYEQYF. The CDR3 bases are TGTGCCAGCAGCGACAGGGATTACGAGCAGTACTTC. Full variable domain (remainder filled in from reference TRBV5-6 and TRBJ2-7): DAGVTQSPTHLIKTRGQQVTLRCSPKSGHDTVSWYQQALGQGPQFIFQYYEEEERQRGNFPDRFSGHQFPNYSSELNVNALLLGDSALYLCASSDRDYEQYFGPGTRLTVT.

V gene TRBV7-7 combines with J gene TRBJ2-1, with a weak D call TRBD2 (6 bases). Germline lookup yields CDR1 SSHAT and CDR2 FNYEAQ (reference sequence). This CDR3 is 15 amino acids long. V lost 5 bases and J lost 0, with 11 bases in between. The CDR3 nucleotides are TGTGCCAGCAGCCCGGGGGTAACCTCCTACAATGAGCAGTTCTTC. Its translation: CASSPGVTSYNEQFF.

This clone was counted only a few times. The chain combines TRBV29-1 with TRBJ2-1; a possible D gene is TRBD1 (5 bases). CDR1 and CDR2 (germline): SQVTM, ANQGSEA. The ends were cut back, 7 bases at V and 5 bases at J, with 21 bases in the middle. CDR3 length: 15 amino acids. CDR3 amino acids: CSGEFLDRLNNEQFF. The CDR3 DNA reads TGCAGCGGTGAGTTCTTAGACAGACTTAACAATGAGCAGTTCTTC.

The chain has TRBV7-9 and TRBJ2-1; TRBD1 matches at 8 bases. The germline V gene has CDR1 SEHNR and CDR2 FQNEAQ (reference sequence). The J segment lost 1 base and the V segment lost 5 bases, leaving 4 bases of the junction unmatched. This CDR3 spans 15 amino acids. CDR3 bases: TGTGCCAGCAGCCGGACAGGGAGTTCCTACAATGAGCAGTTCTTC. It codes for CASSRTGSSYNEQFF.

The chain employs TRBV9 and TRBJ2-7; tentatively, D is TRBD2 (6 bases). The CDR3 consists of 17 residues. Germline V gene data show CDR1 as SGDLS and CDR2 as YYNGEE. V was clipped by 0 bases and J by 4 bases, with 20 bases between them. As DNA, the CDR3 is TGTGCCAGCAGCGTAGAAGGGGCCGGGGGAGCGGTATACGAGCAGTACTTC. Protein product: CASSVEGAGGAVYEQYF.

The J gene is TRBJ2-7, the V gene TRBV5-5; TRBD1 or TRBD2 may be the D gene (5 bases each). Germline V lookup: CDR1 SGHKS, CDR2 YYEKEE (reference sequence). The CDR3 covers 15 residues. Trimming shortened V by 0 bases and J by 2 bases, and 12 bases separated the two germline ends. For the CDR3, the DNA is TGTGCCAGCAGCTTGGTGAGGGGTGGGCCCTACGAGCAGTACTTC. Translated, it gives CASSLVRGGPYEQYF.